This note documents a single T cell receptor beta chain sequence. The antigen is undetermined. This specimen belongs to a study of cytomegalovirus exposure and HLA in healthy donors. Turning to the study itself: The roughly 120 validation repertoires used the same platform as the 550 to 850 first-cohort repertoires (as reported by a later analysis). Whole-study findings and limits: Through in vitro validation, a few CMV-associated chains were shown to be specific for CMV antigens.

Trimming removed 3 bases from V and 7 bases from J; junction bases left unmatched: 8. The CDR3 covers 16 residues. CDR1 is SGHRS, CDR2 YFSETQ, per germline. Assay used: immunoSEQ multiplex PCR; TCRdb lists only in-frame clones, some missing. Among about 120,000 clones listed, roughly 90% were seen once. The sequenced sample was PBMCs. The genes are TRBV5-1 and TRBJ2-1; 12 nucleotides agree with TRBD2. The sequence was collected from a woman aged 18-30 years in good health and CMV-seropositive. CDR3 in DNA: TGCGCCAGCAGCTCCCTAGCGGGGGGGCAAAGAAATGAGCAGTTCTTC. Its protein is CASSSLAGGQRNEQFF.